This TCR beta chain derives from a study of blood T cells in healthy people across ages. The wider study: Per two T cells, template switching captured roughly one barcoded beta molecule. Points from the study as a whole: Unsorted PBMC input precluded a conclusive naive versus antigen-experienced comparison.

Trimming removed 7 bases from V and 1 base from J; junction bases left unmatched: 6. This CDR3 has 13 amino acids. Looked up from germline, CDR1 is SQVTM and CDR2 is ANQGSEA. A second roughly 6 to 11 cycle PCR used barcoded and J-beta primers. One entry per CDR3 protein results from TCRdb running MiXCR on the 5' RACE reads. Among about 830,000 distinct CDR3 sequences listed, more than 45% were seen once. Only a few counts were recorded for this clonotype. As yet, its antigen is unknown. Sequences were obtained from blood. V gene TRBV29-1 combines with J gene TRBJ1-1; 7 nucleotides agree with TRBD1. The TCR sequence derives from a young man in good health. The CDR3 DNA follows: TGCAGCGCTCGACAGGGTAGGAACACTGAAGCTTTCTTT. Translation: CSARQGRNTEAFF.